This section outlines one T cell receptor beta chain sequence together with its context. Antigen unknown. The study ran its PCR with 60 Vbeta and 13 Jbeta primers. Produced via immunoSEQ multiplex PCR; TCRdb's table is partial and in-frame only. The table includes 100,000 to 150,000 clones, around 67% detected once. Though nominally healthy at sampling, donors likely had unrecorded immune exposures. This entry comes from a study of cytomegalovirus exposure and HLA in healthy donors. Findings of the study overall: Within the data, a cluster of highly shared sequence variants was likely a sequencing artifact.

The CDR3 loop spans 16 amino acids. The V gene's germline CDR1 is SEHNR and CDR2 FQNEAQ (reference sequence). Trimming removed 2 bases from V and 4 bases from J, with 15 bases in between. The sequenced sample consisted of PBMCs. This receptor was identified in a middle-aged woman in good health and CMV-seropositive. The chain employs TRBV7-9 and TRBJ2-4, with D maybe TRBD1 (5 bases). The CDR3 DNA follows: TGTGCCAGCAGCTTAACAGGCGATCCTATGAAAAACATTCAGTACTTC. Its translation: CASSLTGDPMKNIQYF.